Listed here is a single T cell receptor (beta chain). This record belongs to a study of blood T cell repertoires in COVID-19. Study overall: The United States, Italy and Spain were the sources of the acute and convalescent COVID-19 samples. Nucleic acid was either cDNA or gDNA, and it came from T cells, B-cell-depleted T cells, or PBMCs.

The V gene's germline CDR1 is MNHEY and CDR2 SVGAGI. The CDR3 covers 15 residues. J gave up 7 bases and V 3 bases, and 6 bases lay outside the gene matches. Libraries were prepared by immunoSEQ multiplex PCR; TCRdb keeps only in-frame clonotypes and omits some of them. The sample has 85,000 to 130,000 clones; roughly 80% are singletons. The chain links TRBV6-5 to TRBJ2-1, with 10 bases aligning to TRBD1. The sequenced material came from peripheral blood. The receptor was isolated from an older woman with acute or convalescent COVID-19. The CDR3 DNA sequence: TGTGCCAGCAGTTATGGGACAGGGGTCTTTAATGAGCAGTTCTTC. Its translation: CASSYGTGVFNEQFF.